The clone carrying this T cell receptor beta chain was counted ten times or more. With V trimmed by 5 bases and J by 3 bases, 4 bases remained unmatched. Germline V gene lookup returns CDR1 SGHTA and CDR2 FQGTGA. The CDR3 runs 16 residues. This sample was taken from a study of neurological immune-mediated disorders. 5'RACE employing 10-nucleotide random UMIs yielded the cDNA. TCRdb processed the 5' RACE reads anew with MiXCR; each CDR3 protein has one entry. The sample lists tens of thousands of distinct CDR3 sequences; roughly 14% were seen once. As for time point: longitudinal time-point 3. This sequence originates from a man aged 30 to 45 in good health. The source material was PBMCs. The chain combines TRBV7-3 with TRBJ2-3, with TRBD2 matching over 14 bases. CDR3 protein: CASSMGTSGRTDTQYF. The CDR3 DNA follows: TGTGCCAGCAGCATGGGGACTAGCGGGAGAACAGATACGCAGTATTTT. The entire variable domain, with the rest obtained from reference TRBV7-3 and TRBJ2-3, is as follows: GAGVSQTPSNKVTEKGKYVELRCDPISGHTALYWYRQSLGQGPEFLIYFQGTGAADDSGLPNDRFFAVRPEGSVSTLKIQRTERGDSAVYLCASSMGTSGRTDTQYFGPGTRLTVL.